One and the same sample provided the 28 T cell receptor beta chains below, sequenced in a study of blood T cell repertoires in COVID-19. The method was immunoSEQ multiplex PCR; TCRdb's version includes in-frame clones alone and lacks a portion of them. This table holds 150,000 to 170,000 clones, about 83% found once. Sequenced material: peripheral blood. These receptors were obtained from a woman aged 60-70 years with COVID-19, enrolled during active disease.

The V gene is TRBV14, the J gene TRBJ1-1; TRBD1 is a possible D gene (6 bases). Germline V gene lookup returns CDR1 SGHDN and CDR2 FVKESK. The V and J ends lost 3 bases and 5 bases respectively, with 13 bases between them. This CDR3 is 14 amino acids long. The CDR3 DNA sequence: TGTGCCAGCAGCCAGACCAGGGGCCGGACTGAAGCTTTCTTT. This codes for CASSQTRGRTEAFF.

With respect to this clone: Other DNA sequences from this sample encode an identical CDR3 as well. V is TRBV18 and J is TRBJ1-1; D unclear. The V gene lost 3 bases and the J gene lost 5 bases, with 13 bases spanning the gap. The CDR3 covers 14 residues. Per germline, CDR1 KGHSH and CDR2 LQKENI. As DNA, the CDR3 is TGTGCCAGCTCACCTAGCCGGGGTCAGACTGAAGCTTTCTTT. Amino acids: CASSPSRGQTEAFF.

The chain recombines TRBV6-5 with TRBJ2-7, with unresolved D. Per the germline V gene, CDR1 is MNHEY and CDR2 is SVGAGI. The ends were cut back, 9 bases at V and 0 bases at J, with 6 bases in the middle. The CDR3 consists of 11 residues. CDR3 region: CASLYSYEQYF. DNA for the CDR3: TGTGCCAGTCTTTACTCCTACGAGCAGTACTTC.

The chain employs TRBV5-6 and TRBJ1-1; 9 positions match TRBD1. The junction had 5 bases not matched to a gene; V was cut back by 3 bases and J by 8 bases. The CDR3 has 13 residues. From germline, CDR1 is SGHDT and CDR2 YYEEEE. DNA of the CDR3: TGTGCCAGCAGCTATGGGACAGGGAAAGAAGCTTTCTTT. Translated: CASSYGTGKEAFF.

The rearrangement links TRBV19 to TRBJ2-2; tentatively, D is TRBD1 (5 bases). There are 16 residues in the CDR3. CDR1 LNHDA and CDR2 SQIVND come from the germline V gene (reference sequence). V was pared by 7 bases and J by 4 bases, with 19 bases between. The CDR3 sequence is CASTLSDSLGTGELFF. CDR3 DNA sequence: TGTGCCAGTACCCTATCCGACAGCCTTGGCACCGGGGAGCTGTTTTTT.

The V gene is TRBV9, the J gene TRBJ2-2, with 11 bases that match TRBD2. V gave up 1 base and J gave up 2 bases; unmatched junction bases: 4. There are 17 residues in the CDR3. Germline assignment: CDR1 SGDLS and CDR2 YYNGEE. CDR3 in amino acids: CASSVLAGGSNTGELFF. For the CDR3, the DNA is TGTGCCAGCAGCGTACTAGCGGGGGGATCTAACACCGGGGAGCTGTTTTTT.

The chain combines TRBV3-1 (or the pseudogene TRBV3-2) with TRBJ1-1; 10 nucleotides align to TRBD1. Trimming took 4 bases from V and 0 from J; bases not matched to a gene: 8. The CDR3 spans 17 residues. CDR1 is LGHDT and CDR2 is YNNKEL in the germline V gene (reference sequence). The CDR3 DNA is TGTGCCAGCAGCCTAGCCGGGACAGGGGCCCTGAACACTGAAGCTTTCTTT. Its translation is CASSLAGTGALNTEAFF.

Only one count was recorded for this clone. V is TRBV3-1 (or the pseudogene TRBV3-2) and J is TRBJ1-1; 7 bases are shared with TRBD1. This CDR3 comprises 15 residues. Trimming removed 4 bases from V and 3 bases from J; junction bases left unmatched: 8. Germline CDR1 is LGHDT and CDR2 is YNNKEL (reference sequence). CDR3 loop: CASSPWTGGDTEAFF. The CDR3 bases are TGTGCCAGCAGCCCTTGGACAGGAGGAGACACTGAAGCTTTCTTT.

This clone was observed a single time. One junction end disagrees with the germline gene, perhaps due to a read error. The chain is built from TRBV7-7 and TRBJ2-1; 11 positions match TRBD2. The germline V gene encodes CDR1 SSHAT and CDR2 FNYEAQ (reference sequence). The CDR3 totals 16 residues. CDR3 nucleotide sequence: TGTGCTAGCAGCTTATCCCGGACTAGCGGGCTGGAGGAGCAGTTCTTC. It is translated as CASSLSRTSGLEEQFF.

The chain links TRBV29-1 to TRBJ2-3; 7 positions match TRBD2. CDR1 and CDR2 (germline): SQVTM, ANQGSEA. The CDR3 has 12 residues. Losses at the gene ends were 6 bases for V and 6 bases for J; bases not matched to a gene: 6. CDR3 bases: TGCAGCGTCCTGACTAGCATGGATACGCAGTATTTT. Translation: CSVLTSMDTQYF.

In this sample, this clone turned up a few times. The chain recombines TRBV20-1 with TRBJ1-1; no definite D call. The CDR3 is 11 amino acids. Trimming shortened V by 3 bases and J by 4 bases, and 6 bases separated the two germline ends. Germline V gives CDR1 DFQATT, CDR2 SNEGSKA (reference sequence). CDR3 in amino acids: CSARRTTEAFF. The CDR3 DNA follows: TGCAGTGCTAGGAGAACCACTGAAGCTTTCTTT.

This chain joins TRBV5-6 and TRBJ2-3; D is perhaps TRBD1 (5 bases). V was shortened by 4 bases and J by 3 bases, with 18 bases between the two germline ends. The germline V gene encodes CDR1 SGHDT and CDR2 YYEEEE. This CDR3 is built from 16 residues. CDR3 DNA: TGTGCCAGCAGCCCTCAGGGATGGGAAGGGACAGATACGCAGTATTTT. Translation: CASSPQGWEGTDTQYF. Variable domain in full (rest from reference TRBV5-6 and TRBJ2-3): DAGVTQSPTHLIKTRGQQVTLRCSPKSGHDTVSWYQQALGQGPQFIFQYYEEEERQRGNFPDRFSGHQFPNYSSELNVNALLLGDSALYLCASSPQGWEGTDTQYFGPGTRLTVL.

V and J are TRBV7-6 and TRBJ1-3; weak D call: TRBD1 (6 bases). Germline values: CDR1 SGHVS, CDR2 FNYEAQ. Deletions cut 5 bases from V and 1 base from J, with 15 bases between. CDR3 length: 16 residues. The CDR3 region has the DNA TGTGCCAGCAGCACATTTTCGACAGGATCTGGAAACACCATATATTTT. It encodes CASSTFSTGSGNTIYF.

The gene calls are TRBV11-2 and TRBJ2-5, with TRBD2 matching over 8 bases. The ends lost 5 bases at V and 5 bases at J; junction bases unmatched: 7. CDR1 and CDR2 from the germline V gene are SGHAT and FQNNGV. The CDR3 sequence is 14 residues long. For the CDR3, the DNA is TGTGCCAGCAGCCCGGCGGGGGGCCGGGAGACCCAGTACTTC. Amino acids: CASSPAGGRETQYF.

This clone appeared a single time. The chain combines TRBV12-3 or TRBV12-4 with TRBJ1-5, with D unresolved. This CDR3 has 13 amino acids. V was cut by 5 bases and J by 3 bases, with 8 bases left in between. CDR3 sequence: CASSREFNQPQHF. In DNA form, the CDR3 reads TGTGCCAGCAGTAGGGAGTTCAATCAGCCCCAGCATTTT.

The V call is TRBV5-1, the J call TRBJ1-4; 7 bases map to TRBD1. Germline V gives CDR1 SGHRS, CDR2 YFSETQ. This CDR3 is 16 amino acids long. The V segment lost 4 bases and the J segment 4 bases; nucleotides outside the gene matches: 10. The CDR3 spells CASSPGKGQRNEKLFF. In DNA, the CDR3 is TGCGCCAGCAGCCCAGGAAAGGGACAGCGTAATGAAAAACTGTTTTTT.

V is TRBV3-1 (or the pseudogene TRBV3-2) and J is TRBJ1-1, with D uncertain. Germline values: CDR1 LGHDT, CDR2 YNNKEL (reference sequence). This CDR3 has 15 amino acids. Trimming pared 5 bases from V and 1 base from J, leaving 14 bases between. This CDR3 is CASSSRRQRNTEAFF. The CDR3 nucleotides are TGTGCCAGCAGCTCAAGGAGGCAGAGGAACACTGAAGCTTTCTTT.

The chain couples TRBV7-9 to TRBJ1-1; no clear D. Germline lookup yields CDR1 SEHNR and CDR2 FQNEAQ (reference sequence). Trimming took off 6 bases at V and 0 bases at J, with 5 bases between the two ends. The CDR3 covers 12 residues. In DNA form, the CDR3 reads TGTGCCAGCAGACTCATGAACACTGAAGCTTTCTTT. Translated, it gives CASRLMNTEAFF.

The chain is built from TRBV6-5 and TRBJ2-2; 9 bases are shared with TRBD1. CDR3 length: 14 amino acids. From germline, CDR1 is MNHEY and CDR2 SVGAGI. V trimming: 6 bases; J trimming: 2 bases; junction bases outside the gene matches: 1. The CDR3 reads CASRQGANTGELFF. The CDR3, as DNA: TGTGCCAGCAGACAGGGGGCTAACACCGGGGAGCTGTTTTTT.

The chain uses TRBV27 and TRBJ1-3, with D possibly TRBD1 on 5 matching bases. Germline lookup yields CDR1 MNHEY and CDR2 SMNVEV (reference sequence). Trimming removed 5 bases at V and 0 bases at J, with 11 bases between. The CDR3 contains 15 residues. The CDR3 is CASSMTASSGNTIYF. The DNA of the CDR3 is TGTGCCAGCAGTATGACAGCTAGCTCTGGAAACACCATATATTTT.

The genes are TRBV7-9 and TRBJ1-2; D may be TRBD1 (6 bases). V was clipped by 5 bases and J by 8 bases, with 18 bases between them. Per germline, CDR1 SEHNR and CDR2 FQNEAQ (reference sequence). The CDR3 covers 14 residues. In nucleotides, the CDR3 is TGTGCCAGCAGCCCTTCTGTGGGGGCAGAGGGCTACACCTTC. Translated, it gives CASSPSVGAEGYTF.

This chain connects TRBV12-3 or TRBV12-4 to TRBJ2-5; D perhaps matches TRBD2 (5 bases). V dropped 5 bases and J dropped 7 bases, with 8 bases sitting between them. The CDR3 is made up of 11 amino acids. CDR3 protein: CASSTSGTQYF. CDR3 nucleotide sequence: TGTGCCAGCAGTACGAGCGGGACCCAGTACTTC.

CDR3 in DNA: TGTGCCAGCAGCCATTCGGACAGTCGGGGACAGCCCCAGCATTTT. Residues: CASSHSDSRGQPQHF. The V and J genes are TRBV3-1 (or the pseudogene TRBV3-2) and TRBJ1-5, with D tentatively TRBD1 (6 bases). This CDR3 comprises 15 residues. From germline, CDR1 is LGHDT and CDR2 YNNKEL (reference sequence). Trimming cost V 3 bases and J 7 bases, with 16 bases left between them.

This clone was picked up one time. This sequence joins TRBV7-9 and TRBJ2-1, with 8 positions matching TRBD2. The CDR3 totals 15 residues. V lost 1 base, J lost 2 bases, and 1 base stayed unmatched. Germline lookup yields CDR1 SEHNR and CDR2 FQNEAQ (reference sequence). The CDR3, as DNA: TGTGCCAGCAGCTTAGAAGCGGGGGCCTACAATGAGCAGTTCTTC. It codes for CASSLEAGAYNEQFF.

The rearrangement uses TRBV10-2 and TRBJ2-2; 9 nucleotides agree with TRBD2. The ends lost 5 bases at V and 5 bases at J; junction bases unmatched: 3. The germline CDR1 and CDR2 sequences are WSHSY and SAAADI. The CDR3 is 14 amino acids. CDR3 nucleotide sequence: TGCGCCAGCAGTCTAGCGGGGAGGACCGGGGAGCTGTTTTTT. Protein: CASSLAGRTGELFF.

Concerning this clone itself: The junction differs from germline at one of its ends, possibly a read error. This chain uses TRBV3-1 (or the pseudogene TRBV3-2) with TRBJ1-3, with 7 bases that match TRBD1. The CDR3 consists of 12 residues. CDR1 and CDR2 (germline): LGHDT, YNNKEL (reference sequence). CDR3 in amino acids: CASSQRDRAQCF. The CDR3 coding sequence is TGTGCCAGCAGCCAACGAGACAGGGCCCAATGTTTT.

V and J are TRBV2 and TRBJ1-2, with D perhaps TRBD1 (6 bases). The CDR3 sequence is 13 residues long. Germline assignment: CDR1 SNHLY and CDR2 FYNNEI. V was clipped by 6 bases and J by 6 bases, with 14 bases between them. In nucleotides, the CDR3 is TGTGCCAGCAGGGCTGGGACAAGCCATGGCTACACCTTC. Translating gives CASRAGTSHGYTF.

The chain has TRBV27 and TRBJ2-1; D not certain. Trimming removed 2 bases from V and 5 bases from J, with 13 bases in between. The germline CDR1 and CDR2 sequences are MNHEY and SMNVEV (reference sequence). CDR3 size: 15 residues. For the CDR3, the DNA is TGTGCCAGCAGTTTACGGAGAGGTCGCGACAATGAGCAGTTCTTC. Its protein is CASSLRRGRDNEQFF.